Sequencing of this T cell receptor beta chain was carried out in a study of Ad26.COV2.S vaccination and SARS-CoV-2 variants. For the study at large: Donor was in the COV1001 Ad26.COV2.S trial arm. Participants got Ad26.COV2.S intramuscularly, once or twice 56 days apart.

General study points: Reported findings describe substantial breadth in spike-specific CD8+ and CD4+ T cell responses following vaccination.

As for this clone: Its antigen is as yet unknown.

Profiling relied on immunoSEQ multiplex PCR, and the TCRdb table lists in-frame clones only, not all of them. The sample includes about half a million clones, roughly nine tenths of them seen just once. Indicated treatment: approximately 18 received Ad26.COV2.S at low or high dose, single or two shots; roughly five received placebo; per-sample allocation not given. Samples were taken on day 63 after the first vaccine or placebo injection. Vaccine was an Ad26 vector expressing Wuhan-strain SARS-CoV-2 spike. Unmatched junction bases numbered 10, after V lost 3 bases and J lost 3 bases. The CDR3 extends over 16 amino acids.

This clonotype was obtained from a person between 18 and 65 years old who received the Ad26.COV2.S COVID-19 vaccine or a placebo. Source: peripheral blood, taken in a trial of Ad26.COV2.S vaccine versus placebo. J is TRBJ2-3 and V is TRBV5-3; 7 bases align to TRBD1. TRBV5-3 is an ORF for which the function is uncertain. The CDR3 DNA sequence: TGTGCCAGAAGCTCAACAGGGGAAGGTGGTACAGATACGCAGTATTTT. This gives the protein CARSSTGEGGTDTQYF.